These 10 T cell receptor beta chains were sequenced from one sample in a study of chemoradiotherapy in HPV16-positive cancers. Using immunoSEQ multiplex PCR, the repertoire was profiled, and TCRdb retains in-frame clones only, with some absent. The data contain hundreds of clones, over 55% of them seen just once; the ten biggest clones take up roughly 22%. This material consisted of tumor tissue, taken from a patient who underwent chemoradiotherapy. The receptors come from a human donor with HPV-associated anogenital cancer.

This chain joins TRBV27 and TRBJ1-2; no reliable D call. Trimming shortened V by 2 bases and J by 1 base, and 11 bases separated the two germline ends. CDR3 length equals 15 residues. In germline, CDR1 is MNHEY, CDR2 SMNVEV (reference sequence). DNA of the CDR3: TGTGCCAGCAGTTTAAATCCGGTGCTTAACTATGGCTACACCTTC. Protein: CASSLNPVLNYGYTF.

The chain joins TRBV28 to TRBJ1-3, with 8 bases that match TRBD1. After removal of 2 bases from V and 0 bases from J, the junction contained 9 bases not matched to a gene. This CDR3 has 18 residues. Germline V CDR1 and CDR2: MDHEN, SYDVKM. CDR3 amino acids: CASSLNAGGIGSGNTIYF. The CDR3, as DNA: TGTGCCAGCAGTTTAAACGCAGGGGGCATCGGCTCTGGAAACACCATATATTTT.

The genes are TRBV15 and TRBJ2-1; no clear D. Between the trimmed V and J ends, which lost 0 bases and 0 bases, there was a span of 6 bases. Germline values: CDR1 LNHNV, CDR2 YYDKDF (reference sequence). The CDR3 runs 15 residues. The CDR3 here is CATSRDLGSYNEQFF. The CDR3 bases are TGTGCCACCAGCAGAGATCTGGGCTCCTACAATGAGCAGTTCTTC.

As concerns this clone: Mismatch with germline at one junction end may stem from a read error. This CDR3 is also generated by other DNA sequences in the sample. The DNA for the CDR3 is TGTGCCAGCAGGGGACTGACGAACACTGAGGCTTTCTTT. Protein product: CASRGLTNTEAFF. The rearrangement joins TRBV6-5 to TRBJ1-1, with D tentatively TRBD1 (5 bases). The CDR3 totals 13 residues. Germline V gives CDR1 MNHEY, CDR2 SVGAGI.

The V call is TRBV7-2, the J call TRBJ2-7; D unresolved. The V gene lost 1 base and the J gene lost 7 bases, with 11 bases spanning the gap. The CDR3 runs 13 residues. Germline CDR1 SGHTA, CDR2 FQGNSA. The DNA of the CDR3 is TGTGCCAGCAGCTTAGACGGTTGGGCTGAGCAGTACTTC. This gives the protein CASSLDGWAEQYF.

The CDR3: CASSQPVKSTGELFF. In DNA, the CDR3 is TGCGCCAGCAGCCAACCGGTAAAGTCCACCGGGGAGCTGTTTTTT. J is TRBJ2-2 and V is TRBV4-1; unclear D gene. Trimming cost V 2 bases and J 4 bases, with 11 bases left between them. CDR1 MGHRA and CDR2 YSYEKL come from the germline V gene. The CDR3 length is 15 residues.

The chain uses TRBV7-2 and TRBJ2-1; 16 positions agree with TRBD2. Per germline, CDR1 SGHTA and CDR2 FQGNSA. V gave up 5 bases and J gave up 7 bases; unmatched junction bases: 5. This CDR3 has 16 amino acids. CDR3: CASSPPGLAGGNEQFF. CDR3 DNA: TGTGCCAGCAGCCCCCCGGGACTAGCGGGAGGGAATGAGCAGTTCTTC.

This rearrangement joins TRBV7-3 to TRBJ2-5; 7 bases map to TRBD2. This CDR3 has 15 amino acids. V was clipped by 5 bases and J by 2 bases; unmatched bases: 8. Germline V gene data show CDR1 as SGHTA and CDR2 as FQGTGA. Here the CDR3 reads CASSRWAGVQETQYF. The CDR3 nucleotides are TGTGCCAGCAGCCGCTGGGCGGGGGTTCAAGAGACCCAGTACTTC.

This clone is hyperexpanded in the sample. The rearrangement uses TRBV27 and TRBJ2-5; the match to TRBD2 covers 10 bases. The germline gives CDR1 MNHEY, CDR2 SMNVEV (reference sequence). This CDR3 spans 15 amino acids. J gave up 2 bases and V 6 bases, and 6 bases lay outside the gene matches. DNA of the CDR3: TGTGCCAGCAGGGGGACTAGCGTCGATCAAGAGACCCAGTACTTC. Translating it yields CASRGTSVDQETQYF.

The chain couples TRBV2 to TRBJ1-1; perhaps TRBD1 as D (6 bases). This CDR3 region has 14 residues. The germline gives CDR1 SNHLY, CDR2 FYNNEI. Trimming shortened V by 2 bases and J by 5 bases, and 12 bases separated the two germline ends. CDR3 nucleotides: TGTGCCAGCAGTGAACAGGGGCAGAGTACTGAAGCTTTCTTT. Its protein is CASSEQGQSTEAFF.